A selection of T cell receptor beta chains follows, all from one sample in a study of naive and memory T cell subsets. TCRdb analysed the UMI-ligation and nested PCR reads with MiXCR anew, one entry per CDR3 protein. The sample consists of some 83,000 distinct CDR3 sequences, roughly 14% of them appearing once. The sample consisted of central memory CD4+ T cells from blood. The receptors shown here come from a human donor in good health. The conserved cysteine and the conserved F or W are not part of the CDR3 here. Only some rows state a clone size, as once, few, many or a class for expanded clones.

V: TRBV4-3
size: few
CDR3: ASSQDFGSLNTEAF

V: TRBV7-2
size: many
CDR3: ASSPIGRDFAQY

V: TRBV6-2/TRBV6-3
size: few
CDR3: ASSQGVGQIIYEQY

V: TRBV12-3/TRBV12-4
size: .
CDR3: ATRRQSQETQY

V: TRBV12-3/TRBV12-4
size: many
CDR3: ASSVLAAGETQY

V: TRBV23-1
size: many
CDR3: ASSQSYQETQY

V: TRBV12-3/TRBV12-4
size: .
CDR3: ASSPPAGSQF

V: TRBV20-1
size: few
CDR3: RPTSTDTQY

V: TRBV28
size: .
CDR3: ASKKWDQSYNEQF

V: TRBV5-1
size: .
CDR3: ASSLGDPDNEQF

V: TRBV24-1
size: few
CDR3: ATSDRTVWDGELF

V: TRBV6-6
size: .
CDR3: ASSYEGGELF

V: TRBV4-1
size: many
CDR3: ASSQEEPDPRGSYNEQF

V: TRBV20-1
size: few
CDR3: SAASGLAGGDTQY

V: TRBV7-9
size: .
CDR3: ASSLTSGMMSYNEQF

V: TRBV6-2/TRBV6-3
size: .
CDR3: ASSGTSANYGYT

V: TRBV6-2/TRBV6-3
size: .
CDR3: ASRPIRQGADTEAF

V: TRBV7-9
size: few
CDR3: ASSLQGQPTDTQY

V: TRBV6-2/TRBV6-3
size: many
CDR3: ASRMDSLGVSEAF

V: TRBV4-1
size: .
CDR3: ASSLKEKRDTQY

V: TRBV12-3/TRBV12-4
size: few
CDR3: ASSLAGYEQY

V: TRBV5-1
size: .
CDR3: ASSLGDSGYNEQF

V: TRBV6-2/TRBV6-3
size: few
CDR3: ASRPDGNEQF

V: TRBV20-1
size: .
CDR3: SASDLGLRGDIQY

V: TRBV25-1
size: few
CDR3: ASSEESYEQY

V: TRBV20-1
size: many
CDR3: SASDGVTGELF

V: TRBV20-1
size: few
CDR3: SASSSGKETQY

V: TRBV6-2/TRBV6-3
size: .
CDR3: ASSFRTTVKAF

V: TRBV20-1
size: .
CDR3: SASDLDQETQY

V: TRBV5-1
size: many
CDR3: ASSLGLAVETQY

V: TRBV29-1
size: few
CDR3: SAGGQGGTGELF

V: TRBV10-3
size: .
CDR3: AAVAGGPSNEQF

V: TRBV5-1
size: few
CDR3: ASNGQGAFEGEAF

V: TRBV20-1
size: .
CDR3: SASEGTGERPDTQY

V: TRBV4-1
size: many
CDR3: ASSQAGGEVRQPQH

V: TRBV20-1
size: many
CDR3: SAAGVSANEQY